The sequence of this TCR beta chain was determined in a study of human T cells and chemical hapten exposure. Study at large: Sensitization applied 2% DPC to about 2 cm by about 2 cm of upper inner arm skin. Patients had diphenylcyclopropenone applied to the scalp weekly throughout the roughly 25-week study.

TCRdb reprocessed the RACE reads via MiXCR and lists one record per CDR3 protein. The sample has fewer than 45,000 distinct CDR3 sequences, 10% to 15% seen once. The time point is: pre-sensitization, week 0. Treatment here: therapeutic diphenylcyclopropenone sensitization with weekly scalp DPC. Blood, whole and unfractionated, served as the source for total RNA extraction. People who gave samples had alopecia, were 18 to 70 years old, and were suitable for DPC. V shed 4 bases and J 7 bases; nucleotides not matched to a gene: 0. The CDR3 runs to 13 residues. From germline, CDR1 is LGHNA and CDR2 YNFKEQ.

The chain couples TRBV4-2 to TRBJ2-1, with TRBD2 matching over 11 bases. The material sequenced was whole blood, taken in connection with sensitization to the hapten diphenylcyclopropenone (DPC). This sequence was found in a woman aged 40 to 49 with alopecia areata. Some clones in this sample may be carry-over from other donors' samples. CDR3 coding DNA: TGTGCCAGCAGCCGACTAGCGGGGAATGAGCAGTTCTTC. As protein: CASSRLAGNEQFF.